A single sample is the source of the 11 T cell receptor beta chains below, sequenced in a study of shared clonotypes between healthy human individuals (dated by TCRdb to the early 2020s). Receptors were amplified or captured by the immunoSEQ multiplex PCR assay. The source is immuneACCESS, and TCRdb retained only in-frame sequences with V and J called. Part of the clones is not carried over; for the studies checked, unresolved V genes explain less than half of this, and the remainder is unexplained. Recorded for this sample are around 1.1 million clones; approximately 80% of them occurred a single time. The ten largest clones add up to 0.6% to 0.7% of the sample. Sequencing was done on a sample of memory CD4+ T cells from PBMCs. The sample's cell subset or site, from its label and the paper: CD45RA-negative fraction. These receptors originate from a man younger than 35 in good health. Some clones in this sample may be carry-over from other donors' samples.

This clone was observed once. The chain has TRBV7-9 and TRBJ1-4; D is undetermined. The CDR3 sequence is 15 residues long. Deletions cut 0 bases from V and 2 bases from J, with 7 bases between. Per the germline V gene, CDR1 is SEHNR and CDR2 is FQNEAQ (reference sequence). The CDR3 loop is CASSLARATNEKLFF. CDR3 bases: TGTGCCAGCAGCTTAGCGAGGGCCACTAATGAAAAACTGTTTTTT.

The table lists this clone with a few counts. The CDR3 is CASSAGRGEQFF. DNA for the CDR3: TGTGCCAGCAGCGCGGGACGGGGGGAGCAGTTCTTC. This chain links TRBV9 with TRBJ2-1, with TRBD2 as a possible D gene (6 bases). V dropped 3 bases and J dropped 10 bases, with 11 bases sitting between them. In germline, CDR1 is SGDLS, CDR2 YYNGEE. This CDR3 has 12 amino acids.

Regarding this clone: Different DNA sequences within this sample yield the same CDR3. The chain has TRBV4-2 and TRBJ2-7; D is unresolved. This CDR3 contains 13 residues. Trimming removed 4 bases at V and 2 bases at J, with 9 bases between. Germline V CDR1 and CDR2: LGHNA, YNFKEQ. The CDR3 loop is CASSRDLTYEQYF. Here the CDR3 DNA reads TGTGCCAGCAGCCGAGACTTAACCTACGAGCAGTACTTC.

This clone turned up a few times. The rearrangement uses TRBV7-3 and TRBJ2-7; 14 positions agree with TRBD2. This CDR3 region has 14 residues. Trimming removed 5 bases from V and 6 bases from J; junction bases left unmatched: 3. Germline values: CDR1 SGHTA, CDR2 FQGTGA. CDR3 coding DNA: TGTGCCAGCAGCCTAGGGACTAGCGGGAGCGAGCAGTACTTC. This sequence encodes CASSLGTSGSEQYF.

The table lists this clone with a count of one. The rearrangement uses TRBV9 and TRBJ2-1, with D unclear. The CDR3 totals 15 residues. CDR1 is SGDLS and CDR2 is YYNGEE in the germline V gene. The V and J ends lost 1 base and 2 bases respectively, with 10 bases between them. The CDR3 loop reads CASSVHSNPYNEQFF. The CDR3 nucleotides read TGTGCCAGCAGCGTACACAGTAACCCCTACAATGAGCAGTTCTTC.

This clone was found once. Other DNA sequences in this sample translate to the same CDR3. V gene TRBV11-2 combines with J gene TRBJ2-7; D is ambiguous. Germline-derived CDR1 and CDR2 are SGHAT and FQNNGV. Trimming removed 4 bases from V and 4 bases from J, with 5 bases in between. CDR3 length: 11 amino acids. CDR3 amino acids: CASSSSYEQYF. The CDR3 DNA reads TGTGCCAGCAGCTCATCTTACGAGCAGTACTTC.

The count of this clone is one. The chain recombines TRBV29-1 with TRBJ2-3; 14 nucleotides match TRBD2. The germline CDR1 and CDR2 sequences are SQVTM and ANQGSEA. The V segment lost 4 bases and the J segment 4 bases; nucleotides outside the gene matches: 4. The CDR3 has 15 amino acids. CDR3 DNA sequence: TGCAGCGTTGGGGCGACTAGCGGGAGGGCAGATACGCAGTATTTT. Protein: CSVGATSGRADTQYF.

The V call is TRBV9, the J call TRBJ2-3; a possible D gene is TRBD2 (7 bases). V lost 3 bases and J lost 9, with 17 bases in between. The CDR3 has 14 residues. Germline CDR1 is SGDLS and CDR2 is YYNGEE. CDR3 sequence (DNA): TGTGCCAGCAGCGCTAGCGGAGGGGGGGAGACGCAGTATTTT. Translated: CASSASGGGETQYF.

V usage is TRBV7-8 and J usage is TRBJ2-2, with D possibly being TRBD2 (5 bases). Germline V CDR1 and CDR2: SGHVS, FQNEAQ. The V end was cut by 5 bases, the J end by 9 bases, with 13 bases between. The CDR3 sequence is 13 residues long. The CDR3 region has the DNA TGTGCCAGCAGCCGCGAACTAGGCCGGGAGCTGTTTTTT. Encoded protein: CASSRELGRELFF.

This clone was recorded once. The chain is built from TRBV29-1 and TRBJ2-1, with 11 bases aligning to TRBD2. The germline V gene has CDR1 SQVTM and CDR2 ANQGSEA. Losses at the gene ends were 7 bases for V and 4 bases for J; bases not matched to a gene: 12. CDR3 length: 16 residues. CDR3 coding DNA: TGCAGCGGGGCGAAATCTGGGACTAGCGGTTACAATGAGCAGTTCTTC. Translating it yields CSGAKSGTSGYNEQFF.

In its sample, this clone was seen a few times. The J gene is TRBJ2-7, the V gene TRBV4-2; D is undetermined. The germline V gene encodes CDR1 LGHNA and CDR2 YNFKEQ. V was pared by 0 bases and J by 0 bases, with 6 bases between. CDR3 size: 14 residues. CDR3 DNA: TGTGCCAGCAGCCAAGACGGCTTCTCCTACGAGCAGTACTTC. It yields the protein CASSQDGFSYEQYF.